The 31 T cell receptor beta chains presented below share a single source sample, sequenced in a study of blood T cell repertoires in COVID-19. Clones were read by immunoSEQ multiplex PCR, and TCRdb kept only the in-frame ones, dropping some. The sample lists fewer than 130,000 clones, 85% to 90% occurring once. The specimen was peripheral blood. The receptor source for this set is a woman aged 80 or over with acute or convalescent COVID-19.

The gene calls are TRBV6-1 and TRBJ2-3; D is perhaps TRBD1 (5 bases). Germline lookup yields CDR1 MNHNS and CDR2 SASEGT. The CDR3 extends over 14 amino acids. V was shortened by 3 bases and J by 6 bases, with 13 bases between the two germline ends. CDR3 loop: CASSEGPRSDTQYF. The CDR3 DNA sequence: TGTGCCAGCAGTGAGGGGCCCCGGTCTGATACGCAGTATTTT.

This chain joins TRBV27 and TRBJ1-3; D is uncertain. CDR3 size: 14 residues. V shed 7 bases and J shed 0 bases, with 10 bases lying between them. Germline CDR1 reads MNHEY; CDR2 reads SMNVEV (reference sequence). CDR3: CASKRDISGNTIYF. In DNA form, the CDR3 reads TGTGCCAGCAAGAGAGACATCTCTGGAAACACCATATATTTT.

J is TRBJ1-1 and V is TRBV7-9, with 12 nucleotides matching TRBD1. This CDR3 is 18 amino acids long. Germline V lookup: CDR1 SEHNR, CDR2 FQNEAQ (reference sequence). The junction had 8 bases not matched to a gene; V was cut back by 3 bases and J by 0 bases. CDR3 bases: TGTGCCAGCAGCTTGTGGGGACAGGGGGCAGCGGTGAACACTGAAGCTTTCTTT. It specifies CASSLWGQGAAVNTEAFF.

J is TRBJ1-5 and V is TRBV21-1; the table's D call TRBD1 went unverified against the DNA. TRBV21-1 is classified as a pseudogene. The CDR3 spans 21 residues. The CDR3 coding sequence is TGTGCCAGCAGCAAAGAGGAAGACAGGGACGAAAGCCCAATTAGCAATCAGCCCCAGCATTTT. Its protein is CASSKEEDRDESPISNQPQHF.

The chain links TRBV10-3 to TRBJ1-5; possibly TRBD1 for D (6 bases). The germline V gene encodes CDR1 ENHRY and CDR2 SYGVKD. Between the trimmed V and J ends, which lost 0 bases and 3 bases, there was a span of 9 bases. The CDR3 runs 15 residues. The CDR3 region is CAISESGQPNQPQHF. CDR3 DNA: TGTGCCATCAGTGAGTCGGGACAACCCAATCAGCCCCAGCATTTT.

This chain uses TRBV7-9 with TRBJ2-3; D perhaps matches TRBD1 (5 bases). Per the germline V gene, CDR1 is SEHNR and CDR2 is FQNEAQ (reference sequence). V lost 1 base and J lost 1, with 12 bases in between. CDR3 length equals 16 residues. CDR3 in amino acids: CASSLGTGRGTDTQYF. CDR3 DNA sequence: TGTGCCAGCAGCTTAGGTACGGGCAGGGGCACAGATACGCAGTATTTT.

V and J are TRBV11-2 and TRBJ1-2; 7 bases agree with TRBD1. This CDR3 region has 19 residues. The germline V gene encodes CDR1 SGHAT and CDR2 FQNNGV. The V gene end was trimmed by 2 bases and the J gene end by 1 base; junction bases not matched to a gene: 16. For the CDR3, the DNA is TGTGCCAGCAGCTTAACCCCAGGACAGGAGATATTTCTTAACTATGGCTACACCTTC. Its translation: CASSLTPGQEIFLNYGYTF.

The V gene is TRBV11-3, the J gene TRBJ2-2; weak D call: TRBD2 (7 bases). This CDR3 is built from 14 residues. Germline CDR1 reads SGHNT; CDR2 reads YENEEA. V was shortened by 10 bases and J by 3 bases, with 15 bases between the two germline ends. The CDR3, as DNA: TGTGCCACCCCAAAAGGGGGGGACACCGGGGAGCTGTTTTTT. The encoded protein is CATPKGGDTGELFF.

In its sample, this clone was seen once. V usage is TRBV18 and J usage is TRBJ1-2; 8 nucleotides align to TRBD1. Trimming at V came to 0 bases and at J to 7 bases, leaving 10 bases not matched to a gene. This CDR3 region has 16 residues. Germline lookup yields CDR1 KGHSH and CDR2 LQKENI. The CDR3: CASSPPNLRQGFGYTF. CDR3 sequence (DNA): TGTGCCAGCTCACCACCGAATTTGCGACAGGGGTTTGGCTACACCTTC.

V and J are TRBV7-9 and TRBJ2-5; the D is unclear. CDR3 length: 15 residues. Trimming took 3 bases from V and 0 from J, leaving 11 bases between them. Germline V CDR1 and CDR2: SEHNR, FQNEAQ (reference sequence). CDR3 protein: CASSFPGKYQETQYF. CDR3 coding DNA: TGTGCCAGCAGCTTTCCAGGAAAGTACCAAGAGACCCAGTACTTC.

The rearrangement uses TRBV5-8 and TRBJ1-2, with D maybe TRBD1 (5 bases). The CDR3 runs to 15 residues. CDR1 is SGHTS, CDR2 YDEGEE, per germline. Between the trimmed V and J ends, which lost 0 bases and 3 bases, there was a span of 12 bases. In nucleotides, the CDR3 is TGTGCCAGCAGCTTGGTCCGGGGGTTCGACTATGGCTACACCTTC. Translating gives CASSLVRGFDYGYTF. Full variable domain (missing parts from reference TRBV5-8 and TRBJ1-2): EAGVTQSPTHLIKTRGQQATLRCSPISGHTSVYWYQQALGLGLQFLLWYDEGEERNRGNFPPRFSGRQFPNYSSELNVNALELEDSALYLCASSLVRGFDYGYTFGSGTRLTVV.

This chain links TRBV4-2 with TRBJ2-5, with 11 bases fitting TRBD2. The V gene's germline CDR1 is LGHNA and CDR2 YNFKEQ. V lost 0 bases and J lost 5; bases outside the gene matches: 2. The CDR3 is made up of 15 amino acids. CDR3 protein: CASSQDSGGAETQYF. The DNA of the CDR3 is TGTGCCAGCAGCCAAGATAGCGGGGGGGCCGAGACCCAGTACTTC.

V usage is TRBV13 and J usage is TRBJ1-6; D is possibly TRBD1 (5 bases). V was shortened by 4 bases and J by 2 bases, with 12 bases between the two germline ends. Germline V gene data show CDR1 as PRHDT and CDR2 as FYEKMQ (reference sequence). CDR3 length: 16 residues. CDR3 sequence (DNA): TGTGCCAGCAGCTCTCAGGGAAGAGCCTATAATTCACCCCTCCACTTT. It yields the protein CASSSQGRAYNSPLHF.

The V gene is TRBV5-1, the J gene TRBJ2-3, with a weak D call TRBD1 (5 bases). CDR1 and CDR2 (germline): SGHRS, YFSETQ. V was cut by 1 base and J by 5 bases, with 11 bases left in between. This CDR3 is 14 amino acids long. CDR3 sequence: CASSLPQGGDTQYF. The CDR3 bases are TGCGCCAGCAGCTTGCCGCAGGGTGGAGATACGCAGTATTTT.

The V call is TRBV5-1, the J call TRBJ1-6, with 7 bases aligning to TRBD1. This CDR3 has 15 amino acids. V lost 4 bases and J lost 3; bases outside the gene matches: 4. CDR1 is SGHRS and CDR2 is YFSETQ in the germline V gene. The CDR3 is CASSTGQFYNSPLHF. In DNA, the CDR3 is TGCGCCAGCAGCACGGGACAGTTCTATAATTCACCCCTCCACTTT.

V usage is TRBV15 and J usage is TRBJ2-7; D call uncertain. Germline CDR1 is LNHNV and CDR2 is YYDKDF (reference sequence). The CDR3 runs 15 residues. Between the trimmed V and J ends, which lost 0 bases and 4 bases, there was a span of 13 bases. The CDR3 DNA sequence: TGTGCCACCAGCAGAGATCCAGGAACCCTTTACGAGCAGTACTTC. Protein: CATSRDPGTLYEQYF.

The rearrangement links TRBV30 to TRBJ1-2; no clear D gene. V dropped 2 bases and J dropped 8 bases, with 18 bases sitting between them. This CDR3 spans 14 amino acids. Germline V gene data show CDR1 as GTSNPN and CDR2 as SVGIG (reference sequence). CDR3 residues: CAWSQQGFGGGYTF. The CDR3 DNA sequence: TGTGCCTGGAGTCAACAAGGATTTGGAGGGGGCTACACCTTC.

The V gene is TRBV18, the J gene TRBJ2-7; TRBD2 is a possible D gene (6 bases). V was trimmed by 3 bases and J by 1 base, leaving 10 bases between them. CDR3 length: 14 amino acids. CDR1 is KGHSH and CDR2 is LQKENI in the germline V gene. The CDR3 loop is CASSPPGLSYEQYF. The DNA for the CDR3 is TGTGCCAGCTCACCGCCAGGACTATCCTACGAGCAGTACTTC.

The rearrangement links TRBV7-9 to TRBJ2-3; D is possibly TRBD1 (6 bases). The V and J ends lost 4 bases and 2 bases respectively, with 10 bases between them. The CDR3 spans 14 residues. Germline CDR1 reads SEHNR; CDR2 reads FQNEAQ (reference sequence). CDR3 residues: CASSSGQYTDTQYF. The CDR3 DNA is TGTGCCAGCAGCTCCGGACAGTACACAGATACGCAGTATTTT.

The chain links TRBV27 to TRBJ1-5; 10 bases are a match to TRBD1. Germline assignment: CDR1 MNHEY and CDR2 SMNVEV (reference sequence). CDR3 length: 15 amino acids. Unmatched junction bases numbered 3, after V lost 5 bases and J lost 2 bases. Here the CDR3 reads CASSQGTGGNQPQHF. The DNA for the CDR3 is TGTGCCAGCAGTCAAGGGACAGGGGGCAATCAGCCCCAGCATTTT.

This clone was recorded only once. The V gene is TRBV28, the J gene TRBJ1-2; no clear D gene. The V gene lost 10 bases and the J gene lost 6 bases, with 24 bases spanning the gap. The CDR3 loop spans 15 amino acids. Germline CDR1 is MDHEN and CDR2 is SYDVKM. CDR3 nucleotides: TGTGCCACCACCTCCCTTCCGGGTCCGAGAGATGGCTACACCTTC. Protein: CATTSLPGPRDGYTF.

The chain joins TRBV21-1 to TRBJ1-2. TRBV21-1 is assigned pseudogene status. The CDR3 runs to 13 residues. In DNA form, the CDR3 reads TGTGCCAGCAGCAATCGGGCTAACTATGGCTACACCTTC. Protein sequence: CASSNRANYGYTF.

The chain couples TRBV4-1 to TRBJ1-5, with TRBD1 identical over 7 bases. CDR1 is MGHRA, CDR2 YSYEKL, per germline. Trimming took 0 bases from V and 8 from J; bases not matched to a gene: 13. The CDR3 sequence is 17 residues long. CDR3: CASSQDPGAGGGEPQHF. The CDR3 DNA follows: TGCGCCAGCAGCCAAGATCCAGGGGCAGGGGGTGGGGAGCCCCAGCATTTT.

This rearrangement joins TRBV7-8 to TRBJ2-7; 8 bases fit TRBD2. This CDR3 comprises 14 residues. The junction had 7 bases not matched to a gene; V was cut back by 5 bases and J by 4 bases. The V gene's germline CDR1 is SGHVS and CDR2 FQNEAQ. Here the CDR3 reads CASSAAGGLYEQYF. The CDR3 DNA is TGTGCCAGCAGCGCCGCGGGGGGCCTATACGAGCAGTACTTC.

The chain is built from TRBV5-4 and TRBJ1-2, with TRBD1 as a possible D gene (6 bases). The germline V gene has CDR1 SGHNT and CDR2 YYREEE (reference sequence). V lost 1 base and J 3 bases, leaving 10 bases between the germline ends. CDR3 size: 14 residues. For the CDR3, the DNA is TGTGCCAGCAGCTTGCGAGCAGGGGACTATGGCTACACCTTC. Translation: CASSLRAGDYGYTF.

This chain links TRBV3-1 (or the pseudogene TRBV3-2) with TRBJ2-7; D uncertain. CDR3 size: 13 residues. Trimming stripped 2 bases from V and 5 bases from J, with 10 bases between. Germline V CDR1 and CDR2: LGHDT, YNNKEL (reference sequence). The CDR3 DNA sequence: TGTGCCAGCAGCCAATTCTGGAGTGACGAGCAGTACTTC. Amino acid sequence: CASSQFWSDEQYF.

The chain is built from TRBV23-1 and TRBJ2-7; the D gene is possibly TRBD1 (6 bases). TRBV23-1 is treated as an ORF (open reading frame) with a function not yet certain. This CDR3 spans 17 amino acids. V gave up 0 bases and J gave up 0 bases, with 15 bases separating them. CDR3: CASSQSMRGKSSYEQYF. In nucleotides, the CDR3 is TGCGCCAGCAGTCAATCGATGAGGGGGAAGAGCTCCTACGAGCAGTACTTC.

The gene calls are TRBV15 and TRBJ2-1; no firm D call. V lost 3 bases, J lost 0 bases, and 9 bases lay in between. Per germline, CDR1 LNHNV and CDR2 YYDKDF (reference sequence). The CDR3 has 15 amino acids. CDR3 sequence (DNA): TGTGCCACCAGCAGTGGCGGAAGCTCCTACAATGAGCAGTTCTTC. Translating gives CATSSGGSSYNEQFF.

V is TRBV27 and J is TRBJ1-6; perhaps TRBD1 as D (6 bases). The V and J ends lost 1 base and 8 bases respectively, with 18 bases between them. The CDR3 totals 17 residues. CDR1 and CDR2 (germline): MNHEY, SMNVEV (reference sequence). CDR3 DNA sequence: TGTGCCAGCAGTTTATTACCTCCGACAGAGGGGGATTCACCCCTCCACTTT. Translated, it gives CASSLLPPTEGDSPLHF.

V gene TRBV5-6 combines with J gene TRBJ1-6, with TRBD1 matching 10 bases. This CDR3 is 15 amino acids long. V lost 5 bases to trimming and J lost 4 bases; unmatched junction nucleotides: 3. The germline V gene has CDR1 SGHDT and CDR2 YYEEEE. The CDR3 DNA reads as TGTGCCAGCAGATGGGGACAGGGGTATAATTCACCCCTCCACTTT. It is translated as CASRWGQGYNSPLHF.

V is TRBV20-1 and J is TRBJ1-5, with D possibly being TRBD1 (6 bases). The V gene's germline CDR1 is DFQATT and CDR2 SNEGSKA (reference sequence). Trimming took off 3 bases at V and 0 bases at J, with 12 bases between the two ends. The CDR3 runs to 15 residues. CDR3 nucleotides: TGCAGTGCTAGTCGGACAGACTATAGCAATCAGCCCCAGCATTTT. Amino acid sequence: CSASRTDYSNQPQHF.